The present T cell receptor beta chain was sequenced within a study of beta chain features in type 1 diabetes. Overall study context: The study examined 107,917,701 sorted cells across all samples.

The germline V gene has CDR1 MGHDK and CDR2 SYGVNS. Trimming took 7 bases from V and 7 from J; bases not matched to a gene: 7. This CDR3 is built from 15 residues. Expressed TCRB transcripts were sequenced, since all the RNA that had been isolated was reverse transcribed. Clones were read by immunoSEQ multiplex PCR, and TCRdb kept only the in-frame ones, dropping some. This sample has 350,000 to 450,000 clones; approximately 15% occur once, and the top ten carry roughly 0.04%. Source material: naive CD4+ T cells from blood. The chain links TRBV25-1 to TRBJ2-2; 12 nucleotides match TRBD2. This clonotype was obtained from a man aged 25-40 years in good health. The CDR3 here is CASTVLAGGIGELFF. DNA for the CDR3: TGTGCCAGCACCGTACTAGCGGGAGGAATCGGGGAGCTGTTTTTT.